This TCR beta chain comes out of a study of blood T cell repertoires in COVID-19 (dated by TCRdb to 2018 to 2021). Describing the broader study: Samples covering the acute and convalescent phases of COVID-19 were provided by collaborators in the United States, Italy and Spain. Where available, HLA class I and class II types were taken from metadata supplied by the sample provider and were not determined by assay-based typing. A freely available public database, intended as a resource for researchers studying the immune response to SARS-CoV-2, is where the repertoires were released. Samples were obtained from the ongoing ImmuneRACE study (first 160 participants) and from over 1,000 subjects provided by 6 global collaborators. Subjects who had been exposed to COVID-19, were actively infected with it, or had recovered from it provided the deeply sampled blood TCRbeta repertoires that made up the dataset. The prospective study material was composed of cDNA or gDNA derived from T cells, B-cell-depleted T cells, or PBMCs. The sample metadata nearly always contained a de-identified subject ID, COVID-19 status, age in years and sex. Paper-wide results and their limitations: The amount of clinical and demographic metadata varied by source and participant and was provided uncurated.

The V end loses 6 bases and the J end loses 6 bases, and a stretch of 13 bases separates them. The CDR3 starts with the cysteine, ends with the phenylalanine, and has 12 residues. The read is trimmed to its CDR3 DNA, 36 bases read in frame from base 1. The CDR1 and CDR2 encoded by the germline V gene (reference sequence) are SGHNT and YYREEE. Comment on this clone: This receptor's antigen is unknown. No per-base quality is available; no much larger clone lies one base away.

The immunoSEQ Assay, a bias-controlled multiplex PCR, was used to amplify TCRbeta CDR3 regions from genomic DNA. The study's own analysis went as follows. The number of nucleated cells in each sample was estimated from the amplification of reference gene primers within the assay. To quantify the absolute abundance of each unique TCRbeta CDR3 rearrangement, sequence reads were collapsed and filtered. For each sample, productive Simpson clonality was calculated as the square root of Simpson's diversity index over productive rearrangements. TCRdb retrieved this table from immuneACCESS and kept in-frame rearrangements only. Not all clones are present; in checked studies, unresolved V genes account for under half, and no reason is known for the remainder. The DNA was the basis for D and trimming; V, J and clone size are from that table. Counted in this sample were around 250,000 clones; roughly 85% of them appeared once. The ten largest clones add up to 1.5% to 2% of the sample.

Participants in the prospective study were aged roughly 18 to 89 years, lived in 20 to 25 United States geographic areas, and enrolled through a virtual design. Cohort assignment in the prospective study relied on participant-reported clinical history from a screening survey and a study questionnaire. Recovered participants in ImmuneRACE Cohort 3 were defined as having two consecutive negative NP/OP PCR tests, clearance from a healthcare professional, or resolution of symptoms. Each participant in the prospective study had whole blood, serum and a nasopharyngeal or oropharyngeal swab collected by mobile phlebotomists. Participants in the prospective study had the option to provide additional blood draws and questionnaires over a roughly two-month period. Blood samples from the prospective study were shipped frozen or at room temperature prior to DNA extraction.

Rearrangement joined TRBV5-4 to TRBJ2-7, with the D gene call left open. Sequenced input: PBMCs or T cells enriched from blood (not recorded which). The TCR originated in a woman aged 45 to 65 who had recovered from COVID-19. The DNA sequence reads TGTGCCAGCACCCGAGATTACGGCGAGCAGTACTTC. This yields the protein CASTRDYGEQYF.